This TCR beta chain emerged from a study of T-cell reconstitution after alpha-beta-depleted transplantation in children. Looked up from germline, CDR1 is DFQATT and CDR2 is SNEGSKA (reference sequence). The CDR3 extends over 13 amino acids. The V segment lost 6 bases and the J segment 6 bases; nucleotides outside the gene matches: 8. TCRbeta library construction was performed incorporating unique molecular identifiers. TCRdb processed the PCR reads anew with MiXCR; each CDR3 protein has one entry. Here the sample spans about 830,000 distinct CDR3 sequences, around 15% being singletons. Study results and caveats: At day 60, the high TCRbeta diversity found in some patients originated from recipient T cells and thymic progenitors that had survived. Newly made T cells mostly supplied T-cell counts and diversity one year after transplant.

Note on this clonotype: Antigen: not known.

The J gene is TRBJ2-7, the V gene TRBV20-1; 10 bases match TRBD2. This sequence originates from a male patient younger than 18 who had a stem cell transplant for acute lymphoblastic leukemia, so the T cells may come from the graft donor. The source material was PBMCs, mostly from graft donor cells, sampled 360 days after TCRalphabeta/CD19-depleted stem cell transplant. The CDR3 region is CSAPWASGGEQYF. The CDR3 DNA sequence: TGCAGTGCCCCATGGGCTAGCGGGGGCGAGCAGTACTTC.